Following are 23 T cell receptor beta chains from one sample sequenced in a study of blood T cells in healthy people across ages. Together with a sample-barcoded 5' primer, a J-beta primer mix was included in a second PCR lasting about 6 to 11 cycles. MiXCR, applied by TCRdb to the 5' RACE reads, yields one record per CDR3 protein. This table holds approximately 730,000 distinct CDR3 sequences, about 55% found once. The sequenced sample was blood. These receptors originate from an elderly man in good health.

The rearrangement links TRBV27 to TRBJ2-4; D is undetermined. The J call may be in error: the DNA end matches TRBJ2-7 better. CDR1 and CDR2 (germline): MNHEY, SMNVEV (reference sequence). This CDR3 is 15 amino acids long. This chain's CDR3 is CASSLSPGPAYEQYF. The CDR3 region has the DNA TGTGCCAGCAGTTTATCACCCGGGCCGGCCTACGAGCAGTACTTC.

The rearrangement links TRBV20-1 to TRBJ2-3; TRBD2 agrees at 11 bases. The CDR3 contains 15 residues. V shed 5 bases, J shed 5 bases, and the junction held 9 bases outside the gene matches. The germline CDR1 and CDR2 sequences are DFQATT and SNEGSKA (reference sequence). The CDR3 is CSADGTSGDQDTQYF. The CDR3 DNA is TGCAGTGCTGACGGGACTAGCGGAGACCAAGATACGCAGTATTTT.

The CDR3 nucleotides read TGTGCCAGCAGTCCGACCGGACAGGTCAATGAGCAGTTCTTC. This encodes CASSPTGQVNEQFF. This chain connects TRBV28 to TRBJ2-1, with 7 positions matching TRBD1. This CDR3 has 14 amino acids. CDR1 is MDHEN and CDR2 is SYDVKM in the germline V gene. V was clipped by 5 bases and J by 6 bases; unmatched bases: 7. Looking up the rest from reference TRBV28 and TRBJ2-1 gives the full variable domain: DVKVTQSSRYLVKRTGEKVFLECVQDMDHENMFWYRQDPGLGLRLIYFSYDVKMKEKGDIPEGYSVSREKKERFSLILESASTNQTSMYLCASSPTGQVNEQFFGPGTRLTVL.

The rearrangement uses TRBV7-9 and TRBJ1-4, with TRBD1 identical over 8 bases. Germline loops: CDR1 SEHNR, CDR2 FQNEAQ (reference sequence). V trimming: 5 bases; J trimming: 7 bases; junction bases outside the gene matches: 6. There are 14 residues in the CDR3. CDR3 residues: CASSSDRGFEKLFF. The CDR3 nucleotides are TGTGCCAGCAGCAGTGACAGGGGATTTGAAAAACTGTTTTTT.

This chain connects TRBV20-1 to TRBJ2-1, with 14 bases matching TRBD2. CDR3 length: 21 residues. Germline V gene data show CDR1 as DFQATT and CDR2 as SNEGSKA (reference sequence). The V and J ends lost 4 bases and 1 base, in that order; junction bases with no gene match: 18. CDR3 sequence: CSAKEGVPGLAGVRSYNEQFF. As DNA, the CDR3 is TGCAGTGCTAAGGAGGGGGTTCCGGGACTAGCGGGAGTGAGATCCTACAATGAGCAGTTCTTC.

The CDR3 loop reads CATAKDTSPYGYTF. As DNA, the CDR3 is TGTGCCACCGCAAAAGACACTTCCCCCTATGGCTACACCTTC. The chain links TRBV28 to TRBJ1-2; D ambiguous. V was shortened by 10 bases and J by 4 bases, with 19 bases between the two germline ends. This CDR3 contains 14 residues. From germline, CDR1 is MDHEN and CDR2 SYDVKM.

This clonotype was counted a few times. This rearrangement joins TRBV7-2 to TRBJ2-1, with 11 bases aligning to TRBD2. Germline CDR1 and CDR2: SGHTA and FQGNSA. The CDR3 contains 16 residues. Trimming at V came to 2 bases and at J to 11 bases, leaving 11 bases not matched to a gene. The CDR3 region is CASSLNGGLAGLKQFF. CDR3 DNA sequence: TGTGCCAGCAGCTTAAACGGAGGACTAGCGGGTTTGAAGCAGTTCTTC.

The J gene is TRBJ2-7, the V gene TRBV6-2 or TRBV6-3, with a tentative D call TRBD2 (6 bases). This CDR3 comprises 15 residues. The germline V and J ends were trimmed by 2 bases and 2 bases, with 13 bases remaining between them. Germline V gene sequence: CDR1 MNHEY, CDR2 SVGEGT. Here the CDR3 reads CASSYRAGLPYEQYF. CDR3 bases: TGTGCCAGCAGTTACAGGGCCGGACTACCCTACGAGCAGTACTTC.

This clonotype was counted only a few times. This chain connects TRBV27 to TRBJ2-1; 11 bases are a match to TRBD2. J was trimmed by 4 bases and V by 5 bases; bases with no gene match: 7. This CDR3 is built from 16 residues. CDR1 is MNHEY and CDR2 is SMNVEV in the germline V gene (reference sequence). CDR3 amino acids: CASSPRTSGPYNEQFF. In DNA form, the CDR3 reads TGTGCCAGCAGTCCCCGGACTAGCGGGCCTTACAATGAGCAGTTCTTC.

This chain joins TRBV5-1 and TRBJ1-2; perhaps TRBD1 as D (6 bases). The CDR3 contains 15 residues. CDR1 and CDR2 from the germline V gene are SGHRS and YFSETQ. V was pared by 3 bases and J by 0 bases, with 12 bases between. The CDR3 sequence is CASSSRDTTNYGYTF. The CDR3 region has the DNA TGCGCCAGCAGCTCCCGGGACACAACTAACTATGGCTACACCTTC.

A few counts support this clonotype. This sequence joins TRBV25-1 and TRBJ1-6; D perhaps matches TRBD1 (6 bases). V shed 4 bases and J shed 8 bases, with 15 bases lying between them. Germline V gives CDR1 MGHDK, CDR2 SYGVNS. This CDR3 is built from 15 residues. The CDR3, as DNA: TGTGCCAGCAGTGCCTACAGGGATTCTGATTCACCCCTCCACTTT. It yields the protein CASSAYRDSDSPLHF.

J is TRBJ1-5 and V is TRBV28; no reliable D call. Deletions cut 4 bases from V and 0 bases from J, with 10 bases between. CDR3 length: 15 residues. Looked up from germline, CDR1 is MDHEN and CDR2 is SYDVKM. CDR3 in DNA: TGTGCCAGCAGTTCCAACTGGAATAGCAATCAGCCCCAGCATTTT. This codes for CASSSNWNSNQPQHF.

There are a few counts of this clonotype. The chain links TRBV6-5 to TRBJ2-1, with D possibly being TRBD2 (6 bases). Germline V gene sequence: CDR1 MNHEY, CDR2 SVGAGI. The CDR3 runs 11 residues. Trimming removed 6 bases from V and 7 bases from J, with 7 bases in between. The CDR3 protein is CASSRENEQFF. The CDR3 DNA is TGTGCCAGCAGCCGGGAGAATGAGCAGTTCTTC.

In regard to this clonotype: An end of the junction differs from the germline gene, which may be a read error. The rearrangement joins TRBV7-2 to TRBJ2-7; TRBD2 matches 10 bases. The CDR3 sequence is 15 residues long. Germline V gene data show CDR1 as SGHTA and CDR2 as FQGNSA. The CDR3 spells CAGSDSGRSSYEQYF. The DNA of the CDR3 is TGTGCCGGCAGCGATAGCGGGAGGAGCTCCTACGAGCAGTACTTC.

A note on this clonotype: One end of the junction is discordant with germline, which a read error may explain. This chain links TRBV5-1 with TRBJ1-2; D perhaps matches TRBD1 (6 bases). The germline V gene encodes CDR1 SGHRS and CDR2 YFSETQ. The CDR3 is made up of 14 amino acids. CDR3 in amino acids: CTSSVAGQGFGYTF. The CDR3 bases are TGCACCAGCAGCGTGGCCGGCCAGGGGTTTGGCTACACCTTC.

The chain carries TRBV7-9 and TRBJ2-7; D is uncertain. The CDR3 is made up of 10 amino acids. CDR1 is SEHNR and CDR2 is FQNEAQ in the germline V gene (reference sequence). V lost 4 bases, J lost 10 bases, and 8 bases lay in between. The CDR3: CASSCQVQYF. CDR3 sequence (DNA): TGTGCCAGCAGCTGTCAAGTCCAGTACTTC.

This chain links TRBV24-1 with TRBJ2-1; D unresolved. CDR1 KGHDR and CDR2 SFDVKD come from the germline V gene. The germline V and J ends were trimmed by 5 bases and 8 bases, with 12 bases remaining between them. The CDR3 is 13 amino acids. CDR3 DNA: TGTGCCACCAGTGGTCCGATCGTGGATGAGCAGTTCTTC. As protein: CATSGPIVDEQFF.

This CDR3 is CASSLLGSNTDTQYF. CDR3 DNA sequence: TGTGCCAGCAGCTTACTCGGGAGTAACACAGATACGCAGTATTTT. The rearrangement links TRBV7-9 to TRBJ2-3, with D possibly matching TRBD2 (6 bases). Trimming stripped 2 bases from V and 2 bases from J, with 11 bases between. The germline V gene has CDR1 SEHNR and CDR2 FQNEAQ (reference sequence). The CDR3 sequence is 15 residues long.

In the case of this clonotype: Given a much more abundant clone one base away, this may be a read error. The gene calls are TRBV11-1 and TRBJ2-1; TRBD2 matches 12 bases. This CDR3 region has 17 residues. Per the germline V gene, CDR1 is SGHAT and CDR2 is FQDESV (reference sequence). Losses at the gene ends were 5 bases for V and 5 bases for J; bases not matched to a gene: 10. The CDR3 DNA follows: TGTGCCAGCAGCCCGAGGCGAGGACTAGCGGGGAACAATGAGCAGTTCTTC. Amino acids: CASSPRRGLAGNNEQFF.

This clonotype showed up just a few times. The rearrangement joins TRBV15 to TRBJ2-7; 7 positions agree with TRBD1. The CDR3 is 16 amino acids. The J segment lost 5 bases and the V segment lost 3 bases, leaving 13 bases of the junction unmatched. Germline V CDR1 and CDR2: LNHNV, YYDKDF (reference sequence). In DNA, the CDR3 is TGTGCCACCAGCAGGCAGGACAGGTTTCGGATCGACGAGCAGTACTTC. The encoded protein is CATSRQDRFRIDEQYF.

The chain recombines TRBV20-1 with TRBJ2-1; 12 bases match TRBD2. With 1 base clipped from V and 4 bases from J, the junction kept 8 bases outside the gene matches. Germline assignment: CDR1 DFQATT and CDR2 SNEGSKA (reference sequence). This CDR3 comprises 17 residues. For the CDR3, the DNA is TGCAGTGCTAGAGTCGATTCCGGGACTAGCGGGTACAATGAGCAGTTCTTC. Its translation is CSARVDSGTSGYNEQFF.

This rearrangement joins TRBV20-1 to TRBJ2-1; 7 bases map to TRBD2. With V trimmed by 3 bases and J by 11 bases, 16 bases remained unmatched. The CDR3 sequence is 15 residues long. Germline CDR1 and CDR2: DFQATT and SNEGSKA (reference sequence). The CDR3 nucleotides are TGCAGTGCTAGTCTCACGGGGGGAGGGCCCGGAAAGCAGTTCTTC. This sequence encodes CSASLTGGGPGKQFF.

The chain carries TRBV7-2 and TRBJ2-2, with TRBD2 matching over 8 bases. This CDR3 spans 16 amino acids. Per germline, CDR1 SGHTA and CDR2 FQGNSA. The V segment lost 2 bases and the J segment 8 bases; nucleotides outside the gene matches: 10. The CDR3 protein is CASSLILPASGGELFF. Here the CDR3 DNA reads TGTGCCAGCAGCTTAATTCTTCCCGCTAGCGGGGGGGAGCTGTTTTTT.